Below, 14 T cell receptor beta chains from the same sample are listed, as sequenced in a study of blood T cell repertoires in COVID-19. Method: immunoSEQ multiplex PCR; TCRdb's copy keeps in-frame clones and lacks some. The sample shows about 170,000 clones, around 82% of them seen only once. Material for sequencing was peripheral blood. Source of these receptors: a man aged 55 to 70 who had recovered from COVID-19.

CDR3 DNA: TGCAGCGTTGTGGGCCAGAAGTACGAGCAGTACTTC. The encoded protein is CSVVGQKYEQYF. The J gene is TRBJ2-7, the V gene TRBV29-1; no clear D. Trimming removed 4 bases from V and 4 bases from J, with 11 bases in between. This CDR3 is built from 12 residues. Per the germline V gene, CDR1 is SQVTM and CDR2 is ANQGSEA.

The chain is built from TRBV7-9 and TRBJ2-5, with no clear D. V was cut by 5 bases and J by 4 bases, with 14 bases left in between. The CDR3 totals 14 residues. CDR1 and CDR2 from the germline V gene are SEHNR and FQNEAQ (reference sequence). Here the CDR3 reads CASSPQGERETQYF. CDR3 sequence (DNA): TGTGCCAGCAGCCCACAAGGAGAGCGAGAGACCCAGTACTTC.

CDR3 nucleotides: TGCGCCAGCAGCGAAAACGGACTAGCGGGGGGCGAAGCAGATACGCAGTATTTT. Translating gives CASSENGLAGGEADTQYF. This sequence joins TRBV5-1 and TRBJ2-3; 14 nucleotides agree with TRBD2. This CDR3 spans 18 amino acids. V lost 4 bases and J lost 4; bases outside the gene matches: 11. The germline V gene has CDR1 SGHRS and CDR2 YFSETQ.

CDR3: CASSQDHRGSTEAFF. CDR3 nucleotide sequence: TGCGCCAGCAGCCAAGATCACCGGGGATCCACTGAAGCTTTCTTT. The rearrangement joins TRBV4-1 to TRBJ1-1, with D hard to call. Germline V lookup: CDR1 MGHRA, CDR2 YSYEKL. Trimming pared 0 bases from V and 4 bases from J, leaving 12 bases between. The CDR3 length is 15 residues.

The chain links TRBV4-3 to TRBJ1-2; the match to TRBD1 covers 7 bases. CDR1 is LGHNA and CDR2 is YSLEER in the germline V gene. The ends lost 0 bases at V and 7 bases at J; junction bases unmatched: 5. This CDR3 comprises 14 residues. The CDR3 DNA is TGCGCCAGCAGCCAAGAACAGGGGATGATTGGCTACACCTTC. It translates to CASSQEQGMIGYTF.

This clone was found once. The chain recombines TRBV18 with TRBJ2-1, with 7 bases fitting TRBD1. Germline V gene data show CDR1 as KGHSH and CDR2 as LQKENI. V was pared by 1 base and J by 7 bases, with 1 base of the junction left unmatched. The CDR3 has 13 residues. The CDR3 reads CASSPQGANEQFF. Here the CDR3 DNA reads TGTGCCAGCTCACCACAGGGGGCAAATGAGCAGTTCTTC.

CDR3 in amino acids: CASGDRASSYGYTF. CDR3 in DNA: TGTGCCAGTGGGGACAGGGCGAGTTCCTATGGCTACACCTTC. This chain connects TRBV19 to TRBJ1-2; 9 positions agree with TRBD1. V was clipped by 8 bases and J by 4 bases; unmatched bases: 8. This CDR3 has 14 amino acids. Germline-derived CDR1 and CDR2 are LNHDA and SQIVND (reference sequence).

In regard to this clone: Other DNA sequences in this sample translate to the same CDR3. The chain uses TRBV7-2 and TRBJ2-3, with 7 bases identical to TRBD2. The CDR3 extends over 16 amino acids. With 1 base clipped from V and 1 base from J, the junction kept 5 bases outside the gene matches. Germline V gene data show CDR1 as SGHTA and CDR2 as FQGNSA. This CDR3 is CASSLVAGAGTDTQYF. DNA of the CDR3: TGTGCCAGCAGCTTAGTAGCGGGCGCGGGCACAGATACGCAGTATTTT. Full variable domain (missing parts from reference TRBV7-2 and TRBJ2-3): GAGVSQSPSNKVTEKGKDVELRCDPISGHTALYWYRQSLGQGLEFLIYFQGNSAPDKSGLPSDRFSAERTGGSVSTLTIQRTQQEDSAVYLCASSLVAGAGTDTQYFGPGTRLTVL.

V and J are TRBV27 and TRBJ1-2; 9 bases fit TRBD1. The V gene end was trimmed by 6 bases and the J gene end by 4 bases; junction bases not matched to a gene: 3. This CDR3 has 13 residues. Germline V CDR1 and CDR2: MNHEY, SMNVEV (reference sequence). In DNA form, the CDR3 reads TGTGCCAGCAGCATGACAGGGGGCTATGGCTACACCTTC. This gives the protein CASSMTGGYGYTF.

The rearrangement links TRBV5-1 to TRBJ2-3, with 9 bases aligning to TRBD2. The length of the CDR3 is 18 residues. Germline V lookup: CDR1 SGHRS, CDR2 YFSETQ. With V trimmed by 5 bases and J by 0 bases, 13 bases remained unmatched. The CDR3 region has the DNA TGCGCCAGCAGTCAAGGACTAGCGCTACTCTCTAGCACAGATACGCAGTATTTT. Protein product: CASSQGLALLSSTDTQYF.

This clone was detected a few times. The CDR3 reads CASSQHVSLGAGSYQPQHF. The CDR3 DNA reads as TGCGCCAGCAGCCAACATGTCTCTTTGGGGGCCGGTTCGTATCAGCCCCAGCATTTT. The chain has TRBV4-1 and TRBJ1-5; tentative D call: TRBD1 (6 bases). Germline V CDR1 and CDR2: MGHRA, YSYEKL. Trimming cost V 2 bases and J 5 bases, with 25 bases left between them. This CDR3 has 19 residues.

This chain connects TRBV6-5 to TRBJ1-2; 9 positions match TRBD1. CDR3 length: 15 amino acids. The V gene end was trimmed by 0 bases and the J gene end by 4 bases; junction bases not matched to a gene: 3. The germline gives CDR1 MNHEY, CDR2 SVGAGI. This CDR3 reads CASSYSGTGTYGYTF. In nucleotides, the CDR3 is TGTGCCAGCAGTTACTCCGGGACAGGGACCTATGGCTACACCTTC.

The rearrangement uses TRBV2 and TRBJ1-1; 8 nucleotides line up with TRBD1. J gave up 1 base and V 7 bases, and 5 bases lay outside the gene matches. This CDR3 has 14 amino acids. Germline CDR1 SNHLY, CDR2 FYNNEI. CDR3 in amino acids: CASNTGQGNTEAFF. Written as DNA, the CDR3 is TGTGCCAGCAATACAGGACAGGGGAACACTGAAGCTTTCTTT.

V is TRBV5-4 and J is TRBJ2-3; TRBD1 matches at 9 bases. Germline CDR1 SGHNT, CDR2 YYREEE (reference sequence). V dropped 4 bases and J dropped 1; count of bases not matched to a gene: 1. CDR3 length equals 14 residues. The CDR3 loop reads CASSRDRGTDTQYF. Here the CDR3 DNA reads TGTGCCAGCAGCCGGGACAGGGGCACAGATACGCAGTATTTT.